The clone carrying this T cell receptor (beta chain) was observed once. No antigen is known for it. This entry comes from a study of T cell repertoires and HLA-DP antigens. Study details: Alloreactive CD4+ T cells targeted HLA-DP on transduced HeLa.

The CDR3 runs to 18 residues. V lost 0 bases and J 10 bases, leaving 25 bases between the germline ends. Looked up from germline, CDR1 is ENHRY and CDR2 is SYGVKD. Some clones are missing from TCRdb's copy, which holds only in-frame ones; the method was immunoSEQ multiplex PCR. The data contain tens of thousands of clones, around 80% of them singletons. The chain combines TRBV10-3 with TRBJ2-1, with D possibly matching TRBD1 (6 bases). Specimen: CD4+ T cells from PBMCs. This receptor was obtained from a man in his 60s in good health and CMV-seronegative. CDR3 bases: TGTGCCATCAGTGAGTCCCTCCTCCGAACAAGGGTTCAGGGGGAGCAGTTCTTC. Translation: CAISESLLRTRVQGEQFF.